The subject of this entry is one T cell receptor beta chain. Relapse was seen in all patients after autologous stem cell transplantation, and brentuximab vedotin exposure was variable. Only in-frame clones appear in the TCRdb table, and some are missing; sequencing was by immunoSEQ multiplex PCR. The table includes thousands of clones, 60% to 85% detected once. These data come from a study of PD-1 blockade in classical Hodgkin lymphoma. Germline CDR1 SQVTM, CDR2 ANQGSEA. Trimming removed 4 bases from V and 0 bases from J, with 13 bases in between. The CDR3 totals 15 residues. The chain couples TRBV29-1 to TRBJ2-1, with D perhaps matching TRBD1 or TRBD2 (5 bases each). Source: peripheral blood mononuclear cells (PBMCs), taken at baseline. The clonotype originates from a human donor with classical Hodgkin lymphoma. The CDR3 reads CSVGDQIGSYNEQFF. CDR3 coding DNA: TGCAGCGTTGGGGACCAAATAGGCTCCTACAATGAGCAGTTCTTC.